This T cell receptor (beta chain) was captured in a study of molecular identifiers for immune sequencing clone quantification. Study-level findings and limits: A single cell's spiked Jurkat TCR RNA was reportedly detectable among 900,000 to 1,000,000 naive cells.

In TCRdb, the PCR reads were re-called with MiXCR into one record per CDR3 protein. This table holds tens of thousands of distinct CDR3 sequences, less than 20% found once. CDR1 and CDR2 (germline): SGHVS, FQNEAQ. The CDR3 spans 18 residues. Regarding this clonotype: Antigen specificity is unknown. A much larger clone sits a single nucleotide away, making a read error possible.

Sorting defined naive CD8 T cells as CD8+CD4-CCR7+CD45RA+. This receptor was obtained from a human donor in good health. Some libraries in this study had Jurkat cell RNA spiked in. V gene TRBV7-8 combines with J gene TRBJ2-2; possibly TRBD2 for D (5 bases). The source material was naive CD8+ T cells from blood, with Jurkat cell RNA spiked in. Subset given: FACS-sorted CD8+CD4-CCR7+CD45RA+ naive T cells. The CDR3 sequence is CASSPTNQRSQNTGEMFF. The CDR3 bases are TGTGCCAGCAGTCCAACCAATCAGCGGAGCCAGAACACCGGGGAGATGTTTTTT.